A single sample is the source of the 28 T cell receptor beta chains below, sequenced in a study of cytomegalovirus exposure and HLA in healthy donors. PCR was performed using 60 Vbeta and 13 Jbeta primers. The table came from immunoSEQ multiplex PCR; TCRdb's copy has only in-frame clones and leaves some out. The data hold about 120,000 clones, with around 82% observed a single time. Sequencing used PBMCs. The receptors were sampled from a female donor in good health and CMV-seronegative.

The chain links TRBV25-1 to TRBJ1-3; 7 nucleotides align to TRBD1. This CDR3 spans 14 amino acids. With 3 bases clipped from V and 3 bases from J, the junction kept 2 bases outside the gene matches. Germline V gene lookup returns CDR1 MGHDK and CDR2 SYGVNS. The CDR3 coding sequence is TGTGCCAGCAGTGACGGGACAGTTGGAAACACCATATATTTT. Translated, it gives CASSDGTVGNTIYF.

The rearrangement joins TRBV7-8 to TRBJ1-6, with unresolved D. CDR3 length: 16 residues. Germline loops: CDR1 SGHVS, CDR2 FQNEAQ. Trimming cost V 3 bases and J 0 bases, with 9 bases left between them. Written as DNA, the CDR3 is TGTGCCAGCAGCTTCATCGAGAGCTCCTATAATTCACCCCTCCACTTT. Translating gives CASSFIESSYNSPLHF.

The J gene is TRBJ2-2, the V gene TRBV27; TRBD1 is a possible D gene (6 bases). V was pared by 3 bases and J by 7 bases, with 12 bases between. Germline-derived CDR1 and CDR2 are MNHEY and SMNVEV (reference sequence). This CDR3 is built from 14 residues. CDR3 region: CASSFDRLSGELFF. The CDR3 coding sequence is TGTGCCAGCAGTTTCGACAGGCTAAGCGGGGAGCTGTTTTTT.

This clone was recorded only once. This chain links TRBV30 with TRBJ2-7, with 9 bases identical to TRBD1. Germline-derived CDR1 and CDR2 are GTSNPN and SVGIG (reference sequence). The V segment lost 4 bases and the J segment 6 bases; nucleotides outside the gene matches: 7. The CDR3 is 13 residues long. The CDR3 sequence: CAWTGTGWAEQYF. CDR3 sequence (DNA): TGTGCCTGGACGGGGACAGGGTGGGCCGAGCAGTACTTC.

For this clone: Compared with germline, one end of the junction differs, possibly owing to a read error. The chain has TRBV7-9 and TRBJ2-7; 9 positions match TRBD1. CDR1 is SEHNR, CDR2 FQNEAQ, per germline (reference sequence). The CDR3 runs 16 residues. The CDR3 DNA reads TGTTCCAGCAGCTCGCTAAGGACAGGGGATAAAAAAGAGCAGTACTTC. This codes for CSSSSLRTGDKKEQYF.

V and J are TRBV11-2 and TRBJ2-2; D is unresolved. V lost 3 bases to trimming and J lost 2 bases, with 4 bases between them. Per the germline V gene, CDR1 is SGHAT and CDR2 is FQNNGV. This CDR3 contains 13 residues. For the CDR3, the DNA is TGTGCCAGCAGCTTCGTTAACACCGGGGAGCTGTTTTTT. Amino acids: CASSFVNTGELFF.

The DNA for the CDR3 is TGTGCCAGCAGCCTGGGATCCTACTCTGGGGCCAACGTCCTGACTTTC. Translation: CASSLGSYSGANVLTF. The V and J genes are TRBV5-4 and TRBJ2-6, with D hard to call. The V gene's germline CDR1 is SGHNT and CDR2 YYREEE (reference sequence). The CDR3 is 16 residues long. V gave up 4 bases and J gave up 0 bases, with 11 bases separating them. The full variable domain, its missing parts supplied by reference TRBV5-4 and TRBJ2-6, is ETGVTQSPTHLIKTRGQQVTLRCSSQSGHNTVSWYQQALGQGPQFIFQYYREEENGRGNFPPRFSGLQFPNYSSELNVNALELDDSALYLCASSLGSYSGANVLTFGAGSRLTVL.

There are a few counts of this clone. The V and J genes are TRBV5-6 and TRBJ2-7; a possible D gene is TRBD1 (5 bases). This CDR3 contains 13 residues. Per the germline V gene, CDR1 is SGHDT and CDR2 is YYEEEE. Trimming stripped 0 bases from V and 4 bases from J, with 8 bases between. The CDR3 bases are TGTGCCAGCAGCTTGGGGGGCTTTTACGAGCAGTACTTC. Its protein product is CASSLGGFYEQYF.

The V gene is TRBV5-1, the J gene TRBJ2-7; TRBD1 aligns across 7 bases. J was trimmed by 2 bases and V by 4 bases; bases with no gene match: 3. Germline V gene lookup returns CDR1 SGHRS and CDR2 YFSETQ. This CDR3 is built from 13 residues. CDR3 nucleotides: TGCGCCAGCAGCCCCGGGACAGCCTACGAGCAGTACTTC. This gives the protein CASSPGTAYEQYF.

The chain is built from TRBV5-1 and TRBJ1-1; D gene unclear. The CDR3 is 14 amino acids. Germline CDR1 SGHRS, CDR2 YFSETQ. V was clipped by 5 bases and J by 0 bases, with 11 bases between them. The CDR3, as DNA: TGCGCCAGCAGACCGATTACAGTGAACACTGAAGCTTTCTTT. Protein sequence: CASRPITVNTEAFF.

This sequence joins TRBV7-2 and TRBJ2-5; D may be TRBD2 (5 bases). The CDR3 sequence is 12 residues long. Trimming shortened V by 5 bases and J by 5 bases, and 9 bases separated the two germline ends. CDR1 SGHTA and CDR2 FQGNSA come from the germline V gene. CDR3 nucleotides: TGTGCCAGCAGCCAGTGGAGGGAGACCCAGTACTTC. Translated: CASSQWRETQYF.

V usage is TRBV29-1 and J usage is TRBJ2-1; 13 bases are a match to TRBD2. Germline V CDR1 and CDR2: SQVTM, ANQGSEA. The CDR3 has 18 amino acids. J lost 5 bases, V lost 6 bases, and 16 bases had no gene match. CDR3 nucleotide sequence: TGCAGCGTGAGAAAAGGACTAGCGGGAGTAGGTAGAAACAATGAGCAGTTCTTC. Translating gives CSVRKGLAGVGRNNEQFF.

V is TRBV28 and J is TRBJ2-3, with D possibly TRBD1 on 6 matching bases. Trimming left V 1 base short and J 1 base short, with 12 bases between. CDR1 MDHEN and CDR2 SYDVKM come from the germline V gene. The CDR3 length is 16 residues. CDR3 DNA: TGTGCCAGCAGTTTATACTGGGCAGGGGGCACAGATACGCAGTATTTT. Encoded protein: CASSLYWAGGTDTQYF.

This rearrangement joins TRBV28 to TRBJ2-7; 15 bases agree with TRBD2. With V trimmed by 6 bases and J by 2 bases, 8 bases remained unmatched. CDR1 is MDHEN, CDR2 SYDVKM, per germline. This CDR3 contains 17 residues. The CDR3: CASSSGGLAGGPYEQYF. The DNA for the CDR3 is TGTGCCAGCAGCTCCGGGGGACTAGCGGGGGGCCCCTACGAGCAGTACTTC.

The V and J genes are TRBV7-2 and TRBJ1-1; tentatively, D is TRBD1 (6 bases). CDR1 SGHTA and CDR2 FQGNSA come from the germline V gene. The CDR3 contains 12 residues. V lost 5 bases to trimming and J lost 5 bases, with 9 bases between them. The CDR3 reads CASSQQGTEAFF. As DNA, the CDR3 is TGTGCCAGCAGCCAACAGGGAACTGAAGCTTTCTTT.

The chain carries TRBV5-1 and TRBJ1-1; D might be TRBD1 (6 bases). The CDR3 has 14 residues. V lost 4 bases and J 1 base, leaving 11 bases between the germline ends. CDR1 is SGHRS and CDR2 is YFSETQ in the germline V gene. The CDR3 DNA follows: TGCGCCAGCAGCCTTGGACAGCGGAACACTGAAGCTTTCTTT. It encodes CASSLGQRNTEAFF.

This sequence joins TRBV18 and TRBJ1-2, with no clear D. Trimming shortened V by 5 bases and J by 4 bases, and 17 bases separated the two germline ends. Per the germline V gene, CDR1 is KGHSH and CDR2 is LQKENI. The CDR3 is 15 amino acids. The CDR3 region is CASSEQTDLIYGYTF. Here the CDR3 DNA reads TGTGCCAGCTCAGAGCAAACAGACCTAATCTATGGCTACACCTTC.

The V call is TRBV19, the J call TRBJ1-2, with D possibly TRBD1 on 5 matching bases. Trimming stripped 2 bases from V and 7 bases from J, with 14 bases between. CDR1 LNHDA and CDR2 SQIVND come from the germline V gene (reference sequence). The CDR3 consists of 14 residues. The CDR3 loop is CASSIQGFRRGYTF. CDR3 nucleotide sequence: TGTGCCAGTAGTATACAGGGTTTCAGGCGTGGCTACACCTTC.

The chain couples TRBV29-1 to TRBJ1-1, with a tentative D call TRBD1 (5 bases). V lost 3 bases, J lost 5 bases, and 16 bases lay in between. CDR3 length equals 14 residues. Germline CDR1 SQVTM, CDR2 ANQGSEA. The DNA for the CDR3 is TGCAGCGTTGAGTCTGGCTCGGGGGGAACTGAAGCTTTCTTT. Residues: CSVESGSGGTEAFF.

The chain combines TRBV30 with TRBJ1-5, with 8 bases identical to TRBD1. V gave up 1 base and J gave up 1 base; unmatched junction bases: 3. CDR1 is GTSNPN and CDR2 is SVGIG in the germline V gene (reference sequence). The CDR3 runs 15 residues. The DNA of the CDR3 is TGTGCCTGGAGTGAGGACAGGGACAGCAATCAGCCCCAGCATTTT. Translated, it gives CAWSEDRDSNQPQHF.

This clone was observed a handful of times. The chain recombines TRBV6-5 with TRBJ2-1; 8 bases match TRBD2. This CDR3 has 15 residues. CDR1 and CDR2 from the germline V gene are MNHEY and SVGAGI. Trimming removed 0 bases from V and 6 bases from J; junction bases left unmatched: 4. As DNA, the CDR3 is TGTGCCAGCAGTTACTCCCGAGCGGGGGTCAATGAGCAGTTCTTC. As protein: CASSYSRAGVNEQFF.

This clone appeared a single time. The chain joins TRBV6-5 to TRBJ1-1; 7 bases fit TRBD1. Per the germline V gene, CDR1 is MNHEY and CDR2 is SVGAGI. The length of the CDR3 is 14 residues. V was clipped by 3 bases and J by 5 bases; unmatched bases: 6. The CDR3 protein is CASSYARGRTEAFF. The CDR3, as DNA: TGTGCCAGCAGTTATGCGAGGGGGCGAACTGAAGCTTTCTTT.

V usage is TRBV6-1 and J usage is TRBJ2-2; D is unresolved. V shed 7 bases and J shed 8 bases, with 8 bases lying between them. Per the germline V gene, CDR1 is MNHNS and CDR2 is SASEGT. The CDR3 sequence is 11 residues long. This CDR3 is CASTTSGELFF. Here the CDR3 DNA reads TGTGCCAGCACTACTTCTGGGGAGCTGTTTTTT.

V is TRBV6-1 and J is TRBJ1-6, with 9 bases matching TRBD1. J gave up 10 bases and V 5 bases, and 3 bases lay outside the gene matches. Germline assignment: CDR1 MNHNS and CDR2 SASEGT. CDR3 size: 13 residues. The CDR3 here is CASSRTGVSPLHF. The CDR3 DNA is TGTGCCAGCAGTAGGACAGGGGTCTCACCCCTCCACTTT.

The chain uses TRBV10-3 and TRBJ2-3; 10 bases map to TRBD2. The junction had 4 bases not matched to a gene; V was cut back by 7 bases and J by 6 bases. Germline V lookup: CDR1 ENHRY, CDR2 SYGVKD. The CDR3 length is 13 residues. CDR3 sequence: CAIIAAGGDTQYF. CDR3 nucleotides: TGTGCCATCATTGCAGCGGGAGGGGATACGCAGTATTTT.

This clone was picked up one time. The CDR3 coding sequence is TGTGCCAGCAGTGAAACCGAGCGGGGAAGCTCCTACGAGCAGTACTTC. It codes for CASSETERGSSYEQYF. The chain joins TRBV6-1 to TRBJ2-7, with TRBD2 identical over 7 bases. V shed 2 bases, J shed 0 bases, and the junction held 7 bases outside the gene matches. CDR1 and CDR2 from the germline V gene are MNHNS and SASEGT. This CDR3 is built from 16 residues.

This clone was seen a handful of times. The chain recombines TRBV6-4 with TRBJ2-1, with a weak D call TRBD2 (7 bases). V gave up 1 base and J gave up 6 bases, with 13 bases separating them. The CDR3 covers 15 residues. Germline V gene sequence: CDR1 MRHNA, CDR2 SNTAGT. In DNA form, the CDR3 reads TGTGCCAGCAGTGACTGGGGGGGCGAAGTCAATGAGCAGTTCTTC. Its translation: CASSDWGGEVNEQFF.

A note on this clone: This CDR3 is also generated by other DNA sequences in the sample. This chain links TRBV30 with TRBJ1-2; D not certain. This CDR3 is built from 13 residues. The ends were cut back, 0 bases at V and 0 bases at J, with 5 bases in the middle. In germline, CDR1 is GTSNPN, CDR2 SVGIG (reference sequence). The CDR3 bases are TGTGCCTGGAGTGTAGAGGCTAACTATGGCTACACCTTC. It codes for CAWSVEANYGYTF. The entire variable domain, with the rest obtained from reference TRBV30 and TRBJ1-2, is as follows: SQTIHQWPATLVQPVGSPLSLECTVEGTSNPNLYWYRQAAGRGLQLLFYSVGIGQISSEVPQNLSASRPQDRQFILSSKKLLLSDSGFYLCAWSVEANYGYTFGSGTRLTVV.